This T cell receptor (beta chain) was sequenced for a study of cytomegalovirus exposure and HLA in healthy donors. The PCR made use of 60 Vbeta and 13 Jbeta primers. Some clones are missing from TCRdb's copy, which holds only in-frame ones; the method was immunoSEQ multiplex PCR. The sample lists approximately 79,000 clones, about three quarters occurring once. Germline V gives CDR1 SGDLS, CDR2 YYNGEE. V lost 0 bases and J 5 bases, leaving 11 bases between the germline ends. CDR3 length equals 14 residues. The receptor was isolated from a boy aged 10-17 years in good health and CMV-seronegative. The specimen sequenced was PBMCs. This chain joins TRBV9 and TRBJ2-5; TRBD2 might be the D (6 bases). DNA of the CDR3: TGTGCCAGCAGCGTAGGCGGGAATACGGAGACCCAGTACTTC. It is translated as CASSVGGNTETQYF.